This T cell receptor (beta chain) was captured by sequencing in a study of cytomegalovirus exposure and HLA in healthy donors. In the study overall: As an earlier analysis found, around 190 million T cells yielded fewer than 130 million unique TCR beta sequences. Study-wide results and caveats: In a later analysis, TCR beta V- and J-gene trimming was associated with a missense DCLRE1C variant. Analysis performed later found 16,951 TCR beta sequences associated with HLA alleles at 0.05 false discovery rate.

Primers for the PCR totalled 60 Vbeta and 13 Jbeta. Generated by immunoSEQ multiplex PCR, the TCRdb table keeps only in-frame clones and is missing some. The repertoire holds about 160,000 clones, with more than 70% as singletons. This clone has more than one count but fewer than ten. Its specificity is not known. The donors (healthy individuals) were bone marrow donors. The CDR3 sequence is 17 residues long. CDR1 is SGHNT, CDR2 YYREEE, per germline (reference sequence). The ends lost 3 bases at V and 7 bases at J; junction bases unmatched: 8. Sequences were obtained from PBMCs. The receptor comes from a man aged 25 to 40 in good health and CMV-seronegative. The chain has TRBV5-4 and TRBJ2-1; 15 nucleotides line up with TRBD2. CDR3 residues: CASSWGLAGGTWNEQFF. The CDR3 nucleotides are TGTGCCAGCAGCTGGGGACTAGCGGGAGGAACTTGGAATGAGCAGTTCTTC.